Presented here are 15 T cell receptor beta chains from one specimen sequenced in a study of Graves' ophthalmopathy and Graves' hyperthyroidism listed by TCRdb under 2018. The instrument was an Illumina HiSeq 2000. TCR beta CDR3 regions were amplified from RNA transcripts for repertoire sequencing. A first-round RT-PCR used HTBI primers with the Qiagen OneStep RT-PCR kit, followed by a second-round multiplex PCR, size selection and purification. TCRdb handled the public reads itself, with Q25 trimming in fastp and clone calling in MiXCR, and kept productive beta chains. Rows merge per CDR3 protein into single entries with the most common DNA and genes. A total of 600,000 to 950,000 distinct CDR3 sequences appear in this sample, 40% of them only once. 44% of the sample is taken by the ten largest. Material for sequencing was peripheral blood. The receptors derive from an adult man with Graves' ophthalmopathy.

This clonotype has at least ten counts. The chain carries TRBV7-6 and TRBJ1-5; TRBD1 matches 11 bases. Germline CDR1 and CDR2: SGHVS and FNYEAQ. V gave up 5 bases and J gave up 5 bases; unmatched junction bases: 5. The CDR3 extends over 15 amino acids. The CDR3 DNA follows: TGTGCCAGCAGCCCAGGGACAGGGGGAGATCAGCCCCAGCATTTT. Its translation is CASSPGTGGDQPQHF.

This clonotype was detected ten times or more. The CDR3 region is CASSSRGSGYTF. CDR3 in DNA: TGTGCCAGCAGCTCCAGGGGTTCTGGCTACACCTTC. The chain couples TRBV13 to TRBJ1-2; D is possibly TRBD1 (6 bases). This CDR3 has 12 residues. Deletions cut 4 bases from V and 7 bases from J, with 10 bases between. Looked up from germline, CDR1 is PRHDT and CDR2 is FYEKMQ (reference sequence).

The chain links TRBV24-1 to TRBJ1-5; 10 bases are a match to TRBD1. J was trimmed by 5 bases and V by 4 bases; bases with no gene match: 7. This CDR3 contains 16 residues. Germline V gives CDR1 KGHDR, CDR2 SFDVKD. CDR3 sequence: CATSEFTGTGDQPQHF. For the CDR3, the DNA is TGTGCCACCAGTGAGTTTACCGGGACAGGGGATCAGCCCCAGCATTTT.

This clonotype was detected only a few times. This chain joins TRBV11-2 and TRBJ2-5; a possible D gene is TRBD1 (5 bases). CDR1 and CDR2 from the germline V gene are SGHAT and FQNNGV. V dropped 5 bases and J dropped 5 bases, with 18 bases sitting between them. This CDR3 region has 15 residues. Here the CDR3 DNA reads TGTGCCAGCAGCCAGGGCCAGGGAATGGGGGAGACCCAGTACTTC. Residues: CASSQGQGMGETQYF.

CDR3 nucleotides: TGTGCCAGTAGTATAGGACAAGATTCCTACGAGCAGTACTTC. This translates into CASSIGQDSYEQYF. The chain uses TRBV19 and TRBJ2-7, with unresolved D. The CDR3 runs to 14 residues. Between the trimmed V and J ends, which lost 1 base and 1 base, there was a span of 8 bases. Germline lookup yields CDR1 LNHDA and CDR2 SQIVND (reference sequence).

J is TRBJ1-3 and V is TRBV15; D possibly corresponds to TRBD1 (5 bases). The germline V and J ends were trimmed by 8 bases and 4 bases, with 15 bases remaining between them. Germline V gene sequence: CDR1 LNHNV, CDR2 YYDKDF (reference sequence). The CDR3 is 14 amino acids. The CDR3 DNA follows: TGTGCCACCCGTGCAGGGTCGATCGGAAACACCATATATTTT. Translating gives CATRAGSIGNTIYF.

CDR3 amino acids: CASSQDARVNSPLHF. CDR3 nucleotides: TGTGCCAGCAGCCAAGATGCTAGGGTGAATTCACCCCTCCACTTT. The chain couples TRBV9 to TRBJ1-6; no clear D. Per the germline V gene, CDR1 is SGDLS and CDR2 is YYNGEE. CDR3 length equals 15 residues. The V gene lost 4 bases and the J gene lost 7 bases, with 15 bases spanning the gap.

There are a few counts of this clonotype. The V gene is TRBV12-3 or TRBV12-4, the J gene TRBJ1-1, with D unresolved. The CDR3 loop spans 13 amino acids. Deletions cut 1 base from V and 7 bases from J, with 10 bases between. The CDR3 DNA sequence: TGTGCCAGCAGTTTAGGAGATTACGGTGAAGCTTTCTTT. The encoded protein is CASSLGDYGEAFF.

This clonotype was found a few times. This chain links TRBV6-4 with TRBJ1-2, with TRBD1 matching 9 bases. The germline CDR1 and CDR2 sequences are MRHNA and SNTAGT. The V and J ends lost 6 bases and 5 bases, in that order; junction bases with no gene match: 7. The length of the CDR3 is 14 residues. Here the CDR3 DNA reads TGTGCCAGCAGAACAGCCGGGACAGGGTATGGCTACACCTTC. Translating it yields CASRTAGTGYGYTF.

The chain uses TRBV7-3 and TRBJ2-2; D ambiguous. Germline V gene lookup returns CDR1 SGHTA and CDR2 FQGTGA. The CDR3 runs 14 residues. V was trimmed by 5 bases and J by 5 bases, leaving 12 bases between them. The chain's CDR3 is CASSLIVATGELFF. CDR3 nucleotides: TGTGCCAGCAGCCTTATAGTCGCAACCGGGGAGCTGTTTTTT.

The sample holds a few counts of this clonotype. The chain joins TRBV7-6 to TRBJ2-7; 12 bases are shared with TRBD2. CDR1 is SGHVS, CDR2 FNYEAQ, per germline. V was pared by 0 bases and J by 6 bases, with 12 bases of the junction left unmatched. CDR3 length: 18 residues. The CDR3 DNA follows: TGTGCCAGCAGCTTAGCATACGGACTAGCGGGAACGGCTGGCGAGCAGTACTTC. It encodes CASSLAYGLAGTAGEQYF.

This clonotype turned up a few times. The chain employs TRBV10-2 and TRBJ2-7; maybe TRBD1 (5 bases). V dropped 6 bases and J dropped 0 bases, with 9 bases sitting between them. The CDR3 has 13 amino acids. Germline loops: CDR1 WSHSY, CDR2 SAAADI. CDR3 loop: CASRETVSYEQYF. CDR3 nucleotide sequence: TGCGCCAGCAGGGAGACAGTCTCCTACGAGCAGTACTTC.

The table lists this clonotype with many counts. V usage is TRBV9 and J usage is TRBJ1-2; weak D call: TRBD1 (6 bases). The CDR3 sequence is 11 residues long. The germline V and J ends were trimmed by 3 bases and 7 bases, with 7 bases remaining between them. The germline V gene has CDR1 SGDLS and CDR2 YYNGEE. The chain's CDR3 is CASSGTAGYTF. The CDR3 DNA follows: TGTGCCAGCAGCGGGACAGCTGGCTACACCTTC.

This clonotype was detected a few times. The gene calls are TRBV5-4 and TRBJ1-1, with D unresolved. The CDR3 consists of 15 residues. Germline V lookup: CDR1 SGHNT, CDR2 YYREEE (reference sequence). The V and J ends lost 0 bases and 0 bases respectively, with 9 bases between them. For the CDR3, the DNA is TGTGCCAGCAGCTTGGCCCAGTACATGAACACTGAAGCTTTCTTT. Translating gives CASSLAQYMNTEAFF.

The chain has TRBV7-9 and TRBJ2-2; no firm D call. The germline CDR1 and CDR2 sequences are SEHNR and FQNEAQ (reference sequence). The CDR3 is 14 residues long. V gave up 2 bases and J gave up 5 bases, with 9 bases separating them. CDR3: CASSLLQVTGELFF. The CDR3 DNA reads TGTGCCAGCAGCTTACTGCAAGTTACCGGGGAGCTGTTTTTT.